This paragraph covers one T cell receptor (beta chain) sequence. Its target is not known. This sample is part of a study of T cell clones after liver transplantation. As for the study in general: Liver transplant recipients had immunosuppression withdrawal attempted within 2 years. Points from the study as a whole: Post-transplant time points were not standardized, so conclusions are preliminary.

V was cut by 11 bases and J by 3 bases, with 16 bases left in between. The germline V gene encodes CDR1 SEHNR and CDR2 FQNEAQ (reference sequence). CDR3 length: 13 residues. The protocol was immunoSEQ multiplex PCR, while the TCRdb copy is restricted to in-frame clones and leaves out a portion. This sample has about 21,000 clones; approximately 93% occur once, and the top ten carry around a quarter. The sequence came from a human patient who received a liver transplant. Some T cells may be provided by the graft donor. The material sequenced was CD8+ T cells from blood, taken 25 months after liver transplant. This rearrangement joins TRBV7-9 to TRBJ1-1, with a possible D match to TRBD1 (5 bases). The CDR3 loop reads CASFRGTDTEAFF. The CDR3 DNA reads as TGTGCCTCATTTAGGGGTACAGACACTGAAGCTTTCTTT.